This T cell receptor beta chain was sequenced during a study of spatial heterogeneity in lung cancer. Study at large: Those follow-up PBMC samples that were available underwent sequencing, at a median interval of roughly two years following resection. Alpha-chain detections were consistently fewer than beta-chain detections among the sequences.

In this sample, this clonotype turned up many times. Antigen: not known. The study, taken as a whole, reports: Ubiquitous expanded tumor TCRs were observed in blood more at resection than follow-up.

Germline CDR1 MDHEN, CDR2 SYDVKM. This CDR3 spans 15 amino acids. With 5 bases removed from V and 7 bases from J, the gap between germline ends came to 18 bases. Regarding time point: blood at routine non-recurrence follow-up after resection. Frozen PBMC, nontumor lung or tumor provided whole RNA, which was sequenced unsorted. MiXCR, run by TCRdb on the 5' RACE reads, gives a single entry per CDR3 protein. Here the sample spans 50,000 to 60,000 distinct CDR3 sequences, less than 9% being singletons. This rearrangement joins TRBV28 to TRBJ1-5, with D possibly being TRBD1 (6 bases). The receptor was derived from a female donor with early-stage non-small cell lung cancer. The material was PBMCs, obtained at follow-up. In DNA, the CDR3 is TGTGCCAGCAGTCCCGGGGGGCAGGGGAGACAGCCCCAGCATTTT. It is translated as CASSPGGQGRQPQHF.